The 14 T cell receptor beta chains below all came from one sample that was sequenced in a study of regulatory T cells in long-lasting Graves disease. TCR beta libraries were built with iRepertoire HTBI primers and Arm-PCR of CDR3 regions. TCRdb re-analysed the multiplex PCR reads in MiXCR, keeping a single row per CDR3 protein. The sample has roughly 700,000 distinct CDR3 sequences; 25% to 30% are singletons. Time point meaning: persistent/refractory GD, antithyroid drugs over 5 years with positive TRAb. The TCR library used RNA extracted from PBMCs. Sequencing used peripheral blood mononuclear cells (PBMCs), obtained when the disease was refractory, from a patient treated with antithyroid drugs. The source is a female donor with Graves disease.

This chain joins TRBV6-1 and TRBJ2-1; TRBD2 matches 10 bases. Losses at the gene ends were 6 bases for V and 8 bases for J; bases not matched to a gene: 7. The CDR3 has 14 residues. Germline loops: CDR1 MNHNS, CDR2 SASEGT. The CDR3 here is CASRPSGRVDEQFF. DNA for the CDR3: TGTGCCAGCAGGCCTAGCGGGAGAGTCGATGAGCAGTTCTTC.

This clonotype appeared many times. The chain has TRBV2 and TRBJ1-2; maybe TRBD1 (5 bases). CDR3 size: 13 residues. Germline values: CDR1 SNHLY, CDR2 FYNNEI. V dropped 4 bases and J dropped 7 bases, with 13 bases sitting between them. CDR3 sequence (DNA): TGTGCCAGCAGTGGCGGAGGGGCGGGTGGCTACACCTTC. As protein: CASSGGGAGGYTF. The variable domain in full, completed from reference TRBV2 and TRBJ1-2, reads EPEVTQTPSHQVTQMGQEVILRCVPISNHLYFYWYRQILGQKVEFLVSFYNNEISEKSEIFDDQFSVERPDGSNFTLKIRSTKLEDSAMYFCASSGGGAGGYTFGSGTRLTVV.

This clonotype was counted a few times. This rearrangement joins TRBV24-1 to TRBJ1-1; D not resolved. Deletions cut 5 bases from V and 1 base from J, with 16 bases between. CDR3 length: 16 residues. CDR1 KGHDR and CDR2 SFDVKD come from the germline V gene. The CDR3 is CATSASTIAENTEAFF. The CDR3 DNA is TGTGCCACCAGTGCTTCGACGATAGCGGAGAACACTGAAGCTTTCTTT.

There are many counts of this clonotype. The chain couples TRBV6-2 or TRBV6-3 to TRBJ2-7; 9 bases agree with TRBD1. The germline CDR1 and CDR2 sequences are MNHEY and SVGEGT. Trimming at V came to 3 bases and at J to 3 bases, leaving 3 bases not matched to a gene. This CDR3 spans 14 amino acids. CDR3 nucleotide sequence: TGTGCCAGCAGTTATGGGGGACAGGGCTACGAGCAGTACTTC. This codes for CASSYGGQGYEQYF.

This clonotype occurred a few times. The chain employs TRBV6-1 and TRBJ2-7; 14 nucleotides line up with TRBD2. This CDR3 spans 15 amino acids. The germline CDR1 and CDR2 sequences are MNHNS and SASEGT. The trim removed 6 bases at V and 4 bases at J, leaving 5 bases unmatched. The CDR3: CASRTGLAGEYEQYF. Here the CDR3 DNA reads TGTGCCAGCAGGACGGGACTAGCGGGAGAATACGAGCAGTACTTC.

The CDR3 coding sequence is TGCAGCGTGCCAGCTAACTCTGGAAACACCATATATTTT. Its protein is CSVPANSGNTIYF. J is TRBJ1-3 and V is TRBV29-1; D gene ambiguous. The CDR3 runs to 13 residues. Trimming took off 6 bases at V and 0 bases at J, with 9 bases between the two ends. Germline values: CDR1 SQVTM, CDR2 ANQGSEA.

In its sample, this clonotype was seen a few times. DNA of the CDR3: TGTGCCAGCAGCCACAGGACTAGCGGGAGTAGCGAGCAGTACTTC. This translates into CASSHRTSGSSEQYF. The V gene is TRBV6-1, the J gene TRBJ2-7, with 13 bases lining up with TRBD2. The CDR3 has 15 amino acids. After removal of 6 bases from V and 6 bases from J, the junction contained 8 bases not matched to a gene. Germline CDR1 reads MNHNS; CDR2 reads SASEGT.

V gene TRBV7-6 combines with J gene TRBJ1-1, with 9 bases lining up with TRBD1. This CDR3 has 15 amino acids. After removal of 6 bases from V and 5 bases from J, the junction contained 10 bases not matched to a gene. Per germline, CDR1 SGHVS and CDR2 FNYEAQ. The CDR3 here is CASSAGTGSGTEAFF. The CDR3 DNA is TGTGCCAGCAGTGCGGGGACAGGGTCGGGAACTGAAGCTTTCTTT.

The CDR3 protein is CSAPSAGGNSGELFF. The CDR3 bases are TGCAGTGCCCCCTCGGCGGGAGGCAACTCCGGGGAGCTGTTTTTT. This chain links TRBV20-1 with TRBJ2-2; 8 bases are shared with TRBD2. Germline CDR1 is DFQATT and CDR2 is SNEGSKA (reference sequence). With V trimmed by 6 bases and J by 6 bases, 12 bases remained unmatched. The CDR3 consists of 15 residues.

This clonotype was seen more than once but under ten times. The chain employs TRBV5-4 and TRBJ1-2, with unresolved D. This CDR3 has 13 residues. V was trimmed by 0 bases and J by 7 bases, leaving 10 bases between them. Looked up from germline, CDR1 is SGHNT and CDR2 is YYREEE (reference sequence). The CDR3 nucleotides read TGTGCCAGCAGCTTGGCAGCCGGTCTTGGCTACACCTTC. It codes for CASSLAAGLGYTF.

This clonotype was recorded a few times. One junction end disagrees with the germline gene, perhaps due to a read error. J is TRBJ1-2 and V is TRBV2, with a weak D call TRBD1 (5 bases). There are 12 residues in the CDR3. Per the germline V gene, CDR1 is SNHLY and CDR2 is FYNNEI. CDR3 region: CASSEAGTGYAF. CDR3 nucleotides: TGTGCCAGCAGTGAAGCAGGGACGGGCTACGCCTTC.

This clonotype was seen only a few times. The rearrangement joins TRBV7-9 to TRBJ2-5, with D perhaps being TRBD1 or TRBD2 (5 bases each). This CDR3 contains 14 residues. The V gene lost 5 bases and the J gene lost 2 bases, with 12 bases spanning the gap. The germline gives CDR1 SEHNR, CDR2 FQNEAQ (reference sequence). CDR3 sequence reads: CASSLRDLQETQYF. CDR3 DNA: TGTGCCAGCAGCCTCCGGGACCTTCAAGAGACCCAGTACTTC.

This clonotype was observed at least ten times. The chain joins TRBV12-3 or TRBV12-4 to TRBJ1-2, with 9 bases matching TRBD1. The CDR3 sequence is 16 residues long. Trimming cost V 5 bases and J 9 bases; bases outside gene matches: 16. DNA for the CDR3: TGTGCCAGCAGTCCTAGACAGGGGGTTAACGAGTATAGCTACACCTTC. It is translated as CASSPRQGVNEYSYTF.

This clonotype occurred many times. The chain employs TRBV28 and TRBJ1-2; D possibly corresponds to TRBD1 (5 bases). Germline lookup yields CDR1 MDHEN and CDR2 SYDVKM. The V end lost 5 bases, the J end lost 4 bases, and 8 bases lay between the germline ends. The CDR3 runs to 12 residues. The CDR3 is CASSRTSYGYTF. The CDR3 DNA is TGTGCCAGCAGTCGGACAAGCTATGGCTACACCTTC.